The next 17 T cell receptor beta chains were all read from a single sample in a study of OX40 agonist ivuxolimab in advanced cancers. Libraries were prepared by immunoSEQ multiplex PCR; TCRdb keeps only in-frame clonotypes and omits some of them. The table includes about 24,000 clones, around 84% detected once. The sample here was CD4+ or CD8+ T cells sorted from blood, taken in a trial of the OX40 agonist ivuxolimab. These receptors were obtained from an adult with an advanced solid tumor such as melanoma, head and neck, liver or kidney cancer.

This chain uses TRBV7-3 with TRBJ1-6; D is ambiguous. The CDR3 spans 17 residues. V was clipped by 1 base and J by 6 bases, with 16 bases between them. Germline V lookup: CDR1 SGHTA, CDR2 FQGTGA. The CDR3 loop is CASSLKVPVPTNSPLHF. CDR3 in DNA: TGTGCCAGCAGCTTAAAAGTCCCCGTTCCGACTAATTCACCCCTCCACTTT.

This rearrangement joins TRBV5-4 to TRBJ1-1; 8 nucleotides agree with TRBD1. Germline CDR1 SGHNT, CDR2 YYREEE (reference sequence). Trimming cost V 3 bases and J 0 bases; bases outside gene matches: 1. The CDR3 consists of 14 residues. CDR3 sequence reads: CASSWDRLNTEAFF. The CDR3 DNA is TGTGCCAGCAGCTGGGACAGGCTGAACACTGAAGCTTTCTTT.

V is TRBV15 and J is TRBJ2-7, with 7 bases aligning to TRBD1. V shed 5 bases, J shed 3 bases, and the junction held 13 bases outside the gene matches. This CDR3 is 16 amino acids long. The germline gives CDR1 LNHNV, CDR2 YYDKDF (reference sequence). The CDR3 nucleotides read TGTGCCACCAGCCCTGGCCAGGGCGCAGGGGGCTACGAGCAGTACTTC. Its protein product is CATSPGQGAGGYEQYF.

The rearrangement links TRBV11-2 to TRBJ2-4; 13 nucleotides agree with TRBD2. Germline CDR1 reads SGHAT; CDR2 reads FQNNGV. The junction had 11 bases not matched to a gene; V was cut back by 6 bases and J by 6 bases. This CDR3 region has 17 residues. The CDR3 protein is CASSPTTSGGQRNIQYF. CDR3 DNA: TGTGCCAGCAGTCCTACGACTAGCGGGGGGCAACGAAACATTCAGTACTTC. Full variable domain (missing parts from reference TRBV11-2 and TRBJ2-4): EAGVAQSPRYKIIEKRQSVAFWCNPISGHATLYWYQQILGQGPKLLIQFQNNGVVDDSQLPKDRFSAERLKGVDSTLKIQPAKLEDSAVYLCASSPTTSGGQRNIQYFGAGTRLSVL.

The V call is TRBV27, the J call TRBJ2-7; 7 positions match TRBD1. The CDR3 spans 14 residues. The V gene end was trimmed by 5 bases and the J gene end by 0 bases; junction bases not matched to a gene: 4. CDR1 is MNHEY and CDR2 is SMNVEV in the germline V gene (reference sequence). DNA of the CDR3: TGTGCCAGCAGTGGGGACAGATACTCCTACGAGCAGTACTTC. Its translation is CASSGDRYSYEQYF.

The chain combines TRBV6-5 with TRBJ1-2, with 8 bases lining up with TRBD1. The V gene end was trimmed by 5 bases and the J gene end by 4 bases; junction bases not matched to a gene: 6. Looked up from germline, CDR1 is MNHEY and CDR2 is SVGAGI. The CDR3 is made up of 14 amino acids. The CDR3 region is CASSVQGAAYGYTF. The CDR3 nucleotides are TGTGCCAGCAGTGTGCAGGGGGCGGCCTATGGCTACACCTTC.

This clone was found a few times. The rearrangement links TRBV30 to TRBJ1-5, with 7 bases identical to TRBD1. V was pared by 6 bases and J by 3 bases, with 5 bases of the junction left unmatched. The CDR3 totals 13 residues. The V gene's germline CDR1 is GTSNPN and CDR2 SVGIG (reference sequence). The CDR3 region is CACTGDNNQPQHF. The CDR3 DNA reads TGTGCCTGTACAGGGGACAACAATCAGCCCCAGCATTTT.

This clone was observed a single time. J is TRBJ1-1 and V is TRBV10-3; D not certain. Trimming pared 11 bases from V and 11 bases from J, leaving 18 bases between. Germline assignment: CDR1 ENHRY and CDR2 SYGVKD. CDR3 length: 11 residues. CDR3: CAVQTDGPAFF. The CDR3 bases are TGTGCCGTCCAGACGGACGGTCCCGCTTTCTTT.

V is TRBV9 and J is TRBJ2-3; D gene uncertain. The V end was cut by 0 bases, the J end by 8 bases, with 13 bases between. Germline lookup yields CDR1 SGDLS and CDR2 YYNGEE. The CDR3 consists of 14 residues. The CDR3, as DNA: TGTGCCAGCAGCGTAGCTACGACAACCCCTACGCAGTATTTT. Residues: CASSVATTTPTQYF.

This chain links TRBV2 with TRBJ2-4; no firm D call. Trimming removed 6 bases from V and 0 bases from J, with 9 bases in between. CDR1 and CDR2 (germline): SNHLY, FYNNEI. CDR3 length: 14 amino acids. The CDR3 nucleotides are TGTGCCAGCAGGGACGTGCTAGCCAAAAACATTCAGTACTTC. This sequence encodes CASRDVLAKNIQYF.

The chain carries TRBV11-2 and TRBJ2-7; 7 nucleotides agree with TRBD2. Per germline, CDR1 SGHAT and CDR2 FQNNGV. The CDR3 consists of 14 residues. Unmatched junction bases numbered 6, after V lost 1 base and J lost 6 bases. CDR3 sequence reads: CASSLGPTSAEQYF. CDR3 DNA sequence: TGTGCCAGCAGCTTAGGGCCCACTAGCGCCGAGCAGTACTTC.

This clone was recorded once. V is TRBV18 and J is TRBJ2-5; D possibly uses TRBD1 or TRBD2 (5 bases each). Trimming pared 3 bases from V and 2 bases from J, leaving 13 bases between. Germline CDR1 is KGHSH and CDR2 is LQKENI. This CDR3 region has 15 residues. DNA of the CDR3: TGTGCCAGCTCACCCCGCAGGGACCCACAAGAGACCCAGTACTTC. Its translation: CASSPRRDPQETQYF.

The rearrangement links TRBV4-2 to TRBJ2-1, with D perhaps TRBD1 or TRBD2 (5 bases each). The CDR3 runs to 15 residues. V was cut by 1 base and J by 0 bases, with 7 bases left in between. Germline lookup yields CDR1 LGHNA and CDR2 YNFKEQ. The CDR3 loop reads CASSQGGSSYNEQFF. DNA for the CDR3: TGTGCCAGCAGCCAAGGGGGGAGCTCCTACAATGAGCAGTTCTTC.

The chain links TRBV5-4 to TRBJ2-4; TRBD2 aligns across 7 bases. Germline values: CDR1 SGHNT, CDR2 YYREEE (reference sequence). The CDR3 sequence is 16 residues long. V lost 3 bases and J lost 1; bases outside the gene matches: 7. In DNA form, the CDR3 reads TGTGCCAGCAGCTGGGGAGGGGCCCTGGCCAAAAACATTCAGTACTTC. It specifies CASSWGGALAKNIQYF.

The rearrangement links TRBV19 to TRBJ1-3; D gene ambiguous. The V gene lost 3 bases and the J gene lost 3 bases, with 12 bases spanning the gap. The CDR3 is 15 amino acids. The germline gives CDR1 LNHDA, CDR2 SQIVND (reference sequence). DNA for the CDR3: TGTGCCAGTAGTATCCGAGGAGGCCTTGGAAACACCATATATTTT. Encoded protein: CASSIRGGLGNTIYF.

This clone has only one observation. The chain has TRBV19 and TRBJ2-1; possible D gene TRBD1, 7 bases. In germline, CDR1 is LNHDA, CDR2 SQIVND (reference sequence). The CDR3 has 13 residues. Between the trimmed V and J ends, which lost 4 bases and 6 bases, there was a span of 10 bases. The CDR3 DNA sequence: TGTGCCAGTAGTAGACAGGGAGGCAATGAGCAGTTCTTC. It specifies CASSRQGGNEQFF.

This clone has a handful of counts. The chain couples TRBV9 to TRBJ1-5, with a possible D match to TRBD1 (6 bases). Per the germline V gene, CDR1 is SGDLS and CDR2 is YYNGEE. V lost 0 bases to trimming and J lost 0 bases, with 16 bases between them. The CDR3 is 18 residues long. The CDR3 DNA reads as TGTGCCAGCAGCGTAGGGTGGGGGCCTGATTATAGCAATCAGCCCCAGCATTTT. Translating it yields CASSVGWGPDYSNQPQHF.